The rows below give T cell receptor beta chains drawn from one sample of a study of tumor-infiltrating lymphocytes in primary liver carcinoma. One entry per CDR3 protein results from TCRdb running MiXCR on the multiplex PCR reads. The repertoire holds around 70,000 distinct CDR3 sequences, with over 60% as singletons. The material sequenced was liver tumor tissue from sampling region 4. Receptors originate from a man in his forties with primary liver carcinoma and hepatitis B virus infection. Both conserved end residues are part of each CDR3. The D gene is left open where the match is weak. Expanded clones are given a class, and other clones once, few, many or no size at all.

size	J	D	V	CDR3	DNA
.	TRBJ2-7	TRBD2	TRBV11-2	CANSLSVGLAGGGYEQCF	TGTGCCAACAGCTTATCCGTTGGACTAGCGGGAGGGGGGTACGAGCAGTGTTTC
.	TRBJ2-1	.	TRBV11-2	CGSSLNYAYGQFF	TGTGGCAGCAGCTTAAATTATGCCTATGGGCAGTTCTTC
few	TRBJ2-7	.	TRBV11-2	CANGTGLAGPYEQYF	TGTGCCAACGGAACCGGACTTGCGGGCCCCTACGAGCAGTACTTC
.	TRBJ2-3	.	TRBV11-3	CASSLGWSFDTQYF	TGTGCCAGTAGCCTCGGGTGGAGCTTCGATACGCAGTATTTT
.	TRBJ2-3	TRBD2	TRBV20-1	CSASTSGSSTDTQYF	TGCAGTGCAAGCACTAGCGGGAGTAGCACAGATACGCAGTATTTT
many	TRBJ2-7	.	TRBV7-9	CASSLGGRQDYEQYF	TGTGCCAGCAGCTTAGGGGGCAGACAGGACTACGAGCAGTACTTC
.	TRBJ2-1	TRBD2	TRBV11-2	CASNPGGPYNEQFF	TGTGCCAGCAACCCGGGAGGGCCGTATAATGAGCAGTTCTTC
.	TRBJ2-5	TRBD2	TRBV4-1	CDSSQDLGSGGQETQYF	TGCGACAGCAGCCAAGATCTGGGTAGCGGGGGCCAAGAGACCCAGTATTTC
.	TRBJ2-2	.	TRBV20-1	CSVLEKGAGELFF	TGCAGTGTCCTGGAGAAAGGAGCCGGGGAGCTGTTTTTT
many	TRBJ1-1	TRBD1	TRBV6-2/TRBV6-3	CASRTSGGAFSWNTEAFF	TGTGCCAGCAGGACCTCAGGGGGCGCTTTCAGTTGGAACACTGAAGCTTTCTTT
.	TRBJ2-6	.	TRBV24-1	CATSDLGVDGANVLTF	TGTGCCACCAGTGATTTAGGGGTGGACGGGGCCAACGTCCTGACTTTC
.	TRBJ2-1	TRBD2	TRBV4-2	CASSRIPGLDPDDPFF	TGTGCCAGCAGCCGGATACCAGGACTAGATCCCGATGATCCGTTCTTC
.	TRBJ2-3	TRBD2	TRBV5-1	CVSSPNSGTPADRQYF	TGCGTCAGCTCGCCAAATAGCGGGACCCCTGCAGATAGGCAGTATTTT
many	TRBJ2-1	TRBD1	TRBV12-3/TRBV12-4	CASSPTGTDDNEQFF	TGTGCCAGCAGCCCCACCGGGACAGATGACAATGAGCAGTTCTTC
.	TRBJ1-5	TRBD1	TRBV4-1	CAGSLDVGGKLQHF	TGCGCCGGCAGCCTAGACGTAGGGGGCAAGCTCCAGCATTTT
.	TRBJ1-3	.	TRBV7-3	CASNSTGDSGNTIYF	TGTGCCAGCAACTCAACCGGGGACTCTGGAAACACCATATATTTT
.	TRBJ2-5	.	TRBV11-2	CASSPVPEVVQYF	TGTGCCAGCAGTCCGGTCCCAGAGGTGGTCCAGTACTTC
many	TRBJ1-2	.	TRBV6-6	CASSSRPSNYGYTF	TGTGCCAGCAGTTCGCGACCGTCTAACTATGGCTACACCTTC
.	TRBJ2-2	.	TRBV6-1	CASSSSISTGELFF	TGTGCCAGCAGCTCGTCAATCAGCACCGGGGAGCTGTTTTTT
.	TRBJ2-1	TRBD2	TRBV14	CASSVVAGAYNEQFF	TGTGCCAGCAGTGTCGTAGCGGGAGCCTACAATGAACAATTCTTC
.	TRBJ2-2	TRBD2	TRBV5-4	CASSLLAGPRELFF	TGTGCCAGCAGCTTGCTAGCGGGACCCCGGGAGCTGTTTTTT
.	TRBJ2-7	.	TRBV19	CASSMSGSYEQYF	TGTGCCAGTAGTATGAGCGGATCCTACGAGCAGTACTTC
.	TRBJ2-1	TRBD2	TRBV5-5	CASNLTSGSKPPYNEQFF	TGCGCCAGCAACTTGACTAGCGGGAGTAAACCCCCCTACAATGAGCAGTTCTTC
many	TRBJ1-1	.	TRBV28	CASQGEGLSEAFF	TGTGCCAGCCAAGGGGAGGGCCTGAGTGAAGCTTTCTTT
.	TRBJ2-5	TRBD1	TRBV10-3	CAISTISITGGRGETQHF	TGTGCCATCAGCACAATATCCATTACAGGGGGCCGCGGGGAGACCCAGCACTTC
.	TRBJ1-5	.	TRBV6-1	CAANLNSHGCNQPQHF	TGTGCCGCTAACCTCAACTCACATGGGTGCAATCAACCCCAGCATTTT
many	TRBJ1-2	TRBD1	TRBV5-5	CASSLTGGAHGYTF	TGTGCCAGCAGCTTAACAGGGGGCGCCCATGGCTACACCTTC
many	TRBJ2-1	TRBD2	TRBV6-4	CASSESGGGYNEQFF	TGTGCCAGCAGTGAATCTGGGGGGGGCTACAATGAGCAGTTCTTC
.	TRBJ2-3	TRBD1	TRBV11-1	CANPWRGQDTHYF	TGTGCCAACCCGTGGCGGGGACAGGATACGCACTATTTT
.	TRBJ1-5	.	TRBV2	CASRRSGDQPQHF	TGTGCCAGCAGACGATCGGGGGATCAGCCCCAGCATTTT
many	TRBJ2-7	.	TRBV6-5	CASSRDANSYEQYF	TGTGCCAGCAGTCGGGACGCTAACTCCTACGAGCAGTACTTC
.	TRBJ2-1	.	TRBV20-1	CSARPMTRGRSFHEQFF	TGCAGTGCTAGACCCATGACTAGAGGGAGGAGTTTCCATGAGCAGTTCTTC
.	TRBJ1-2	.	TRBV2	CASRGYTF	TGTGCCAGCCGCGGCTACACCTTC
.	TRBJ2-3	TRBD2	TRBV14	CASSQGTSGIGTQYF	TGCGCCAGCAGCCAAGGGACTAGCGGGATAGGTACGCAGTATTTT
many	TRBJ2-1	TRBD1	TRBV5-1	CASSPDRGNNEQFF	TGCGCCAGCAGCCCGGACAGGGGAAACAATGAGCAGTTCTTC
.	TRBJ2-3	.	TRBV11-2	CASGAWAVTQYF	TGTGCCAGTGGCGCTTGGGCAGTTACGCAGTATTTT
many	TRBJ2-7	.	TRBV13	CASSFRQGGYEQYF	TGTGCCAGCAGCTTTCGTCAGGGTGGCTACGAGCAGTACTTC
.	TRBJ2-7	.	TRBV12-3/TRBV12-4	CASNQGPTYEHYF	TGTGCCAGCAACCAGGGACCTACCTACGAGCACTATTTC
.	TRBJ2-3	TRBD2	TRBV27	CASSFKTSGTDTQYF	TGTGCCAGCAGTTTCAAGACTAGCGGAACAGATACGCAGTATTTT
once	TRBJ1-2	TRBD1	TRBV14	CASCQAGALGQFYGYTF	TGTGCCAGCTGCCAAGCGGGGGCCCTGGGACAGTTCTATGGTTACACCTTC
.	TRBJ1-2	.	TRBV29-1	CSITQTVDGYTF	TGCAGCATTACCCAGACAGTAGATGGCTACACTTTC
.	TRBJ2-3	.	TRBV11-2	CARRLGVPSTDTQYF	TGTGCCAGGAGATTAGGAGTCCCCAGCACAGATACGCAGTACTTT
many	TRBJ2-3	.	TRBV30	CAWTKGVTDTQYF	TGTGCCTGGACCAAGGGAGTCACAGATACGCAGTATTTT
once	TRBJ1-6	TRBD1	TRBV6-5	CASCYTTGEDSPLHF	TGTGCCAGCTGTTATACGACAGGGGAGGATTCACCCCTCCACTTT
.	TRBJ2-1	.	TRBV5-8	CAGSLGLLGAYNEQFF	TGTGCCGGCAGCCTCGGACTCTTAGGGGCCTACAATGAGCAGTTCTTC
.	TRBJ2-1	.	TRBV6-1	CASTKPSDKSEQSF	TGTGCCAGCACTAAGCCTAGCGACAAGAGTGAGCAGTCCTTC
.	TRBJ2-1	.	TRBV13	CAISPGPYNEQFF	TGTGCCATCAGCCCCGGACCCTACAATGAGCAGTTCTTC